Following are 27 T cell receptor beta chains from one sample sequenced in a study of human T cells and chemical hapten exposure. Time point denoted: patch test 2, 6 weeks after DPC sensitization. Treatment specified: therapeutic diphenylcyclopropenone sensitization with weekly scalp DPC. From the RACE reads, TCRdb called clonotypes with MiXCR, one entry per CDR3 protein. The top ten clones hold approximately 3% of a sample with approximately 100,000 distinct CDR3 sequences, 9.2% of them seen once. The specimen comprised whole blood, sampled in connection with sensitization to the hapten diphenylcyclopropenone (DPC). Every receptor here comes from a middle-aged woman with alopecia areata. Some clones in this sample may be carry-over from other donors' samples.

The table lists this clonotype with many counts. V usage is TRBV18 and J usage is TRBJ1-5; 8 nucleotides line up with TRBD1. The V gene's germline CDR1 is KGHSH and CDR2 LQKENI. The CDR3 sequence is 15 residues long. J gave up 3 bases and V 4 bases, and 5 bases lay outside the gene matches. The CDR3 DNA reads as TGTGCCAGCTCACGGACAGGGATTGTCAATCAGCCCCAGCATTTT. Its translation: CASSRTGIVNQPQHF.

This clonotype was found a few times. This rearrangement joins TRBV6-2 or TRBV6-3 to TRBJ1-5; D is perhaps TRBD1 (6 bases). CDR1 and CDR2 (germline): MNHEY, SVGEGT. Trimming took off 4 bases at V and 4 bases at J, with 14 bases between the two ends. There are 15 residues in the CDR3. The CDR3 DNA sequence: TGTGCCAGCAGTTCCTCGACAGGAGTTAATCAGCCCCAGCATTTT. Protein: CASSSSTGVNQPQHF.

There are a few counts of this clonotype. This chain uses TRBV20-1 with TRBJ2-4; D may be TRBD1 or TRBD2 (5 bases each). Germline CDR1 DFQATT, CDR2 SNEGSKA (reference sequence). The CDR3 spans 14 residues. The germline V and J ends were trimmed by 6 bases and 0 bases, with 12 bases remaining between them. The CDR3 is CSAPRDAAKNIQYF. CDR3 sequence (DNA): TGCAGTGCCCCCCGGGACGCAGCCAAAAACATTCAGTACTTC.

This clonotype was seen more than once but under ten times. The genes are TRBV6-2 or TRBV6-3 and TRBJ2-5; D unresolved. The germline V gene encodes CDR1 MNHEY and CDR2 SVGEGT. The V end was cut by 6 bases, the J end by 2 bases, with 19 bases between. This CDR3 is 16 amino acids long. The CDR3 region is CASSPLTWTVQETQYF. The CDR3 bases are TGTGCCAGCAGCCCCCTAACCTGGACGGTTCAAGAGACCCAGTACTTC.

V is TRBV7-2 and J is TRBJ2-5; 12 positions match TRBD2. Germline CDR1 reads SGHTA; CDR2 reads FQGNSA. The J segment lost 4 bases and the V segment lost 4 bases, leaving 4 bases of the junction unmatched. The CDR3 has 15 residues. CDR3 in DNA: TGTGCCAGCAGCTCTAGCGGGGGGGACGGAGAGACCCAGTACTTC. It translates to CASSSSGGDGETQYF.

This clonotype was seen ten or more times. The CDR3, as DNA: TGCGCCAGCAGGAAAGGGGGGACTAGCGGGGGGAGGCCCCAAGAGACCCAGTACTTC. Residues: CASRKGGTSGGRPQETQYF. J is TRBJ2-5 and V is TRBV10-2; 15 bases align to TRBD2. V lost 6 bases and J lost 1; bases outside the gene matches: 12. The CDR3 sequence is 19 residues long. Germline V gene sequence: CDR1 WSHSY, CDR2 SAAADI.

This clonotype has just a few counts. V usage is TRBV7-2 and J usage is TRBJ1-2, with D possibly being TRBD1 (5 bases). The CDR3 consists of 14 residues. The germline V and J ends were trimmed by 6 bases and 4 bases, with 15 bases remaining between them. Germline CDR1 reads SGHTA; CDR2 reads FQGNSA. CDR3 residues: CASRPTGYFYGYTF. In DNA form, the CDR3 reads TGTGCCAGCAGACCAACAGGTTATTTCTATGGCTACACCTTC. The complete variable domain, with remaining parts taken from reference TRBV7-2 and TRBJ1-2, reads GAGVSQSPSNKVTEKGKDVELRCDPISGHTALYWYRQSLGQGLEFLIYFQGNSAPDKSGLPSDRFSAERTGGSVSTLTIQRTQQEDSAVYLCASRPTGYFYGYTFGSGTRLTVV.

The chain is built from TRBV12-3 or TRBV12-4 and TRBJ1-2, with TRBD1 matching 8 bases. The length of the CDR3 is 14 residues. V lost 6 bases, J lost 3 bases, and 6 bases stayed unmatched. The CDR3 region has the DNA TGTGCCAGCAGGGGTACAGGGGGGGACTATGGCTACACCTTC. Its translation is CASRGTGGDYGYTF.

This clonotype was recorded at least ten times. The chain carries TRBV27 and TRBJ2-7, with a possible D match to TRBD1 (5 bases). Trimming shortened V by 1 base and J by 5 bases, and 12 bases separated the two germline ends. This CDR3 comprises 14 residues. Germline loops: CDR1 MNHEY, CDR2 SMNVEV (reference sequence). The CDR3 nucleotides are TGTGCCAGCAGTTTATATAAGGGGCCCGACGAGCAGTACTTC. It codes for CASSLYKGPDEQYF.

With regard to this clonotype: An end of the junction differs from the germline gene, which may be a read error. CDR3 amino acids: CASSSPYNELFF. The CDR3 nucleotides read TGTGCCAGCAGCTCTCCGTACAATGAGCTGTTCTTC. This rearrangement joins TRBV13 to TRBJ2-1, with D unclear. The CDR3 totals 12 residues. Germline V gene data show CDR1 as PRHDT and CDR2 as FYEKMQ (reference sequence). Variable domain in full (rest from reference TRBV13 and TRBJ2-1): AAGVIQSPRHLIKEKRETATLKCYPIPRHDTVYWYQQGPGQDPQFLISFYEKMQSDKGSIPDRFSAQQFSDYHSELNMSSLELGDSALYFCASSSPYNELFFGPGTRLTVL.

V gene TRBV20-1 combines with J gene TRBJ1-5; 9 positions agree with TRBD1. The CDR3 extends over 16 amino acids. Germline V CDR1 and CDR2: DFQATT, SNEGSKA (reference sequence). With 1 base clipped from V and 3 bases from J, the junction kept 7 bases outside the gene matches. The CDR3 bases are TGCAGTGCTAGAGGAGGATACAGGGGGCCCAATCAGCCCCAGCATTTT. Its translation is CSARGGYRGPNQPQHF.

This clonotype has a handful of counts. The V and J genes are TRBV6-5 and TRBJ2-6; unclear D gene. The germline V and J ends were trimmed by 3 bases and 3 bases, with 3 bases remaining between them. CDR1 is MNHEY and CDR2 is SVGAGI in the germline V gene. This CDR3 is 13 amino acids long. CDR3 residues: CASSYSGANVLTF. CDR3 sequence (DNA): TGTGCCAGCAGTTATAGTGGGGCCAACGTCCTGACTTTC.

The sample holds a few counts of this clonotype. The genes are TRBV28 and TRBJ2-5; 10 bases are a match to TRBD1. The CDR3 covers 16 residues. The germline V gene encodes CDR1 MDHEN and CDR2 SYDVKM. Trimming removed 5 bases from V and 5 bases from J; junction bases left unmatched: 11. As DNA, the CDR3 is TGTGCCAGCAGTCCCCCGACAGGGGGCAAGGGGGAGACCCAGTACTTC. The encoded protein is CASSPPTGGKGETQYF. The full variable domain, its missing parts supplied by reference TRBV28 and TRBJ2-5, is DVKVTQSSRYLVKRTGEKVFLECVQDMDHENMFWYRQDPGLGLRLIYFSYDVKMKEKGDIPEGYSVSREKKERFSLILESASTNQTSMYLCASSPPTGGKGETQYFGPGTRLLVL.

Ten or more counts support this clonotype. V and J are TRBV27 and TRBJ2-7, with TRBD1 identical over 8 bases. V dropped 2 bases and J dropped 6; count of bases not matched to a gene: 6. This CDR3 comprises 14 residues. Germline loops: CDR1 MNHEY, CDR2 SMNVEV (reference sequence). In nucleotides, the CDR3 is TGTGCCAGCAGTTTAGGGCCAGGGGGCTTCGAGCAGTACTTC. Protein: CASSLGPGGFEQYF.

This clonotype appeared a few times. CDR3 residues: CASSADSPGKLFF. The CDR3 DNA reads TGTGCCAGCAGTGCGGACAGCCCTGGAAAACTGTTTTTT. The J gene is TRBJ1-4, the V gene TRBV12-3 or TRBV12-4; a possible D gene is TRBD1 (6 bases). The CDR3 loop spans 13 amino acids. V shed 5 bases and J shed 10 bases, with 14 bases lying between them.

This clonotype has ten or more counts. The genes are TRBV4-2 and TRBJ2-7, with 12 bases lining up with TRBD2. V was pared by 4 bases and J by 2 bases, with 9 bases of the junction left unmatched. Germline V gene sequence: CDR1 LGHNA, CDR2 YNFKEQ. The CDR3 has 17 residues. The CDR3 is CASSPGPASGGAYEQYF. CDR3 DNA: TGTGCCAGCAGCCCAGGGCCCGCTAGCGGGGGGGCCTACGAGCAGTACTTC.

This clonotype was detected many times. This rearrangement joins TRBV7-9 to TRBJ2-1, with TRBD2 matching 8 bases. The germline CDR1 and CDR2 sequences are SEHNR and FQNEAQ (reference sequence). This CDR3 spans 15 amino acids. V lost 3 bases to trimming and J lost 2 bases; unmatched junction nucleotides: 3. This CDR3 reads CASSLLAGPYNEQFF. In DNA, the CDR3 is TGTGCCAGCAGCTTGTTAGCGGGACCCTACAATGAGCAGTTCTTC.

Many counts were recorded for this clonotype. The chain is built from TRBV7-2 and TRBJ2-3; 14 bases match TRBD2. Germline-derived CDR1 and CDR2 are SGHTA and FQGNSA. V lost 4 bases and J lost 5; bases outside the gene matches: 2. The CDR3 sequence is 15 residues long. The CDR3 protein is CASSYGLAGGDTQYF. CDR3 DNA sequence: TGTGCCAGCAGCTACGGACTAGCGGGGGGAGATACGCAGTATTTT.

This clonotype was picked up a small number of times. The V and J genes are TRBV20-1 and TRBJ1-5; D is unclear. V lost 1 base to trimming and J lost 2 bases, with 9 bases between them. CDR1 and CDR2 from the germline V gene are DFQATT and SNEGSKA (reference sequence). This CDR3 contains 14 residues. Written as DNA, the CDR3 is TGCAGTGCTAGAGGGGCAGTCGGCAATCAGCCCCAGCATTTT. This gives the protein CSARGAVGNQPQHF.

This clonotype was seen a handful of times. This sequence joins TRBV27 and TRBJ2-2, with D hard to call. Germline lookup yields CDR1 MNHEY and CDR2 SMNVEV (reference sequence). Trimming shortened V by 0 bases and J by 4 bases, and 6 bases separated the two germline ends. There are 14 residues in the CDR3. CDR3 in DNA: TGTGCCAGCAGTTTATCAGGACCCACCGGGGAGCTGTTTTTT. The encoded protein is CASSLSGPTGELFF.

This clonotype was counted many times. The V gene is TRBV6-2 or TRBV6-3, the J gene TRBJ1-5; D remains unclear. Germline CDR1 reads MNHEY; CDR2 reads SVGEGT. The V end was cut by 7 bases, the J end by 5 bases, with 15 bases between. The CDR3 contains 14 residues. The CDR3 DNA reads TGTGCCAGCACCCGGTTGGGGATTGATCAGCCCCAGCATTTT. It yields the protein CASTRLGIDQPQHF.

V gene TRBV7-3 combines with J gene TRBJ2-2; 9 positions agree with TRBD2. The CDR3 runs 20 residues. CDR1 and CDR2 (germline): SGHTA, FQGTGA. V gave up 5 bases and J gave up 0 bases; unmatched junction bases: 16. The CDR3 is CASSPRRSSGAYANTGELFF. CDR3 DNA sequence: TGTGCCAGCAGCCCCAGACGGTCTAGCGGGGCCTACGCGAACACCGGGGAGCTGTTTTTT.

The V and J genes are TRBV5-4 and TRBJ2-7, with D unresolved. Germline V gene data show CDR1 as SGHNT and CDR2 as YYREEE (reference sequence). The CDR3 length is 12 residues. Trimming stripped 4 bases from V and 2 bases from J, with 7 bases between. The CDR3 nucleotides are TGTGCCAGCAGCAACGGCCCCTACGAGCAGTACTTC. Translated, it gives CASSNGPYEQYF. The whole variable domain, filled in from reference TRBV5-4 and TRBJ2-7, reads ETGVTQSPTHLIKTRGQQVTLRCSSQSGHNTVSWYQQALGQGPQFIFQYYREEENGRGNFPPRFSGLQFPNYSSELNVNALELDDSALYLCASSNGPYEQYFGPGTRLTVT.

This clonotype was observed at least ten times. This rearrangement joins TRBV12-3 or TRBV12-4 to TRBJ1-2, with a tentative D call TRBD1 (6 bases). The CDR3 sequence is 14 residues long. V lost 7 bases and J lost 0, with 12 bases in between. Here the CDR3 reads CASTLQGPNYGYTF. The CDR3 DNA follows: TGTGCCAGCACCTTACAGGGCCCTAACTATGGCTACACCTTC.

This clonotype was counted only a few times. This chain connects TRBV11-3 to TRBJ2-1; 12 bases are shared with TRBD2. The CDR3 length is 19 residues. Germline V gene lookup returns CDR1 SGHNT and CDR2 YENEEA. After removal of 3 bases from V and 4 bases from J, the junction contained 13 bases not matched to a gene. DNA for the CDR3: TGTGCCAGCAGCTTTACTAGCGGGGGGCCCGCGCATCCATACAATGAGCAGTTCTTC. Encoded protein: CASSFTSGGPAHPYNEQFF.

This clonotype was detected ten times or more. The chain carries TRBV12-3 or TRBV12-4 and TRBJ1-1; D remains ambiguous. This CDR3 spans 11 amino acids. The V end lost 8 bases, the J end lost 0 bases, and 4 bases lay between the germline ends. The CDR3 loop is CASQVNTEAFF. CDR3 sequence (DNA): TGTGCCAGCCAGGTGAACACTGAAGCTTTCTTT.

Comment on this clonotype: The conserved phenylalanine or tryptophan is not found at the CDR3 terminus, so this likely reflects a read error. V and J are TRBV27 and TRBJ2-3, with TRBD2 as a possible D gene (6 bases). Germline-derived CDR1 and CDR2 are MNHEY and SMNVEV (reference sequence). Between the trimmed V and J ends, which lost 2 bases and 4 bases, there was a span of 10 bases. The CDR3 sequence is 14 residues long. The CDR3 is CASSLGGIADTQYS. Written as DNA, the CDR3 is TGTGCCAGCAGTTTAGGAGGGATTGCAGATACGCAGTATTCT.